Here is one T cell receptor (beta chain) with its context. This sample was taken from a study of shared T cell receptors in the human thymus. Sequencing was performed with immunoSEQ multiplex PCR; in TCRdb, only in-frame clones are kept and a portion is missing. The sample lists more than 300,000 clones; more than 85% were seen once. From germline, CDR1 is SGHTA and CDR2 FQGTGA. The CDR3 totals 17 residues. Unmatched junction bases numbered 10, after V lost 5 bases and J lost 4 bases. The sequencing input was thymocytes. The TCR sequence derives from a human donor. The chain combines TRBV7-3 with TRBJ2-3; 12 bases agree with TRBD2. DNA for the CDR3: TGTGCCAGCAGCCCCCAGACTAGCGGGAGAGGATCAGATACGCAGTATTTT. This encodes CASSPQTSGRGSDTQYF.